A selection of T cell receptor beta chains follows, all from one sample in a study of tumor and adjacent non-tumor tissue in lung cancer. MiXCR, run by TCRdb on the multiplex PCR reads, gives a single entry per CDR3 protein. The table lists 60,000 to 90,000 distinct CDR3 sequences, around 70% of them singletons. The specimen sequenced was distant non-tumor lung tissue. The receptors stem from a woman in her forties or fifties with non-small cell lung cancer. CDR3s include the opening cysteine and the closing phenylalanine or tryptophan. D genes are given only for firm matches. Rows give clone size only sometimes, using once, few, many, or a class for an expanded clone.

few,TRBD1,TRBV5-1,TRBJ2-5,TGCGCCAGCAGCTCTAGTACAGGGGGCGACGGGACCCAGTACTTC,CASSSSTGGDGTQYF
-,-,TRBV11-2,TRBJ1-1,TGTCCCAGCAGCCCACGGTTCACTGAAGCTTTCTTT,CPSSPRFTEAFF
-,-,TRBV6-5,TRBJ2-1,TGTGCCAACAGCCTAGAGCGGGCCTCCTACAATGAGCAGTTTTTC,CANSLERASYNEQFF
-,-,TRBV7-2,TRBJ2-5,TGTGCCAGCAGCTTAACTGAATTCCAAGAGACCCAGTACTTC,CASSLTEFQETQYF
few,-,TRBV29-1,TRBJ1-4,TGCAGCGTTGAGGCCTCCCATGGATGGGATGAAAAACTGTTTTTT,CSVEASHGWDEKLFF
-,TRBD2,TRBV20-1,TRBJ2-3,TGCAGCGCTAGAGAGGCTAGCGGGGTTGATACACAGTATTTT,CSAREASGVDTQYF
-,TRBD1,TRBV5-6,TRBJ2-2,TGTGCCAGCAGCGGGGACAGGGGATACACCGGGGAGCTGCTTTTT,CASSGDRGYTGELLF
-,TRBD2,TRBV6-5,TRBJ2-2,TGTGCCAGCAGCCCGCGGGGGGCCGGCATCGGGGAGCTGTTTTTT,CASSPRGAGIGELFF
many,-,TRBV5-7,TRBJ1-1,TGTGCCAGCAGCTTGGTATTCAGGGACACTGAAGCTTTCTTT,CASSLVFRDTEAFF
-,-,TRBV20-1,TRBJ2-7,TGCAGTGCTAGAGAGTATGGGAAAGGGAGCCCCTACGAGCAGTACTTC,CSAREYGKGSPYEQYF
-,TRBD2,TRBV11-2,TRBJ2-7,TGCGCCAACAACCCTTGGGCTAGCGGTTCCTACGAGCAGTACTTC,CANNPWASGSYEQYF
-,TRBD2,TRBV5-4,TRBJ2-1,TGTGCCAGCAACCCGGAACTAGCGGGACACAATGAGAAGTTCTTC,CASNPELAGHNEKFF
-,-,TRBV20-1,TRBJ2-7,TGCAGTGCTAGAGGGCCTTCGGCGGCACTAAACTCCTACGAGCAGTACTTC,CSARGPSAALNSYEQYF
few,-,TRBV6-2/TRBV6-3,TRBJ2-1,TGTGCCAGCAGTTGGGACAACTCTCACAATGAGCAGTTCTTC,CASSWDNSHNEQFF
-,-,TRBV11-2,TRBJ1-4,TGTGCCAACAGCCCTAGGGGAACAACTAATGAAAAACTGTTTTTT,CANSPRGTTNEKLFF
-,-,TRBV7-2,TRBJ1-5,TGTGCCAGCACCCACGGAACTGAGAGCAATCAGCCCCAGCATTTT,CASTHGTESNQPQHF
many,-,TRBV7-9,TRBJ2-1,TGTGCCAGCAGCTTAGAGATCGGGGTGGCTGAGCAGTTCTTC,CASSLEIGVAEQFF
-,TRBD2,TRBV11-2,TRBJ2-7,TGTGTCAGCGGCTTACTAGCGGGAGGGTACGAACAGTACTTC,CVSGLLAGGYEQYF
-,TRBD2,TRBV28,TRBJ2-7,TGTGTCACCACGCGGGGGGTATACGAGCAGTACTTT,CVTTRGVYEQYF
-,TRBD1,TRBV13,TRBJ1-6,TGTGCCAGCAGTCCAAGGACAGGGGGACCATTTGATTCACCCCTCCACTTT,CASSPRTGGPFDSPLHF
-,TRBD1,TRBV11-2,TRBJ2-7,TGTGCCAGCAGCTCGGGGACAGGTCAGACCTACGACCAGTACTTC,CASSSGTGQTYDQYF
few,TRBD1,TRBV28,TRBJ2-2,TGTGCCAGCAGTGCCCCTGGACAGGGGAGGAGCGGGGAGCTGTTTTTT,CASSAPGQGRSGELFF
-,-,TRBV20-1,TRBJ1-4,TGTAGTGCTAGAGTTTGGGTGCCAGCCTCAACTAATGAAAAACTGTTTTTT,CSARVWVPASTNEKLFF
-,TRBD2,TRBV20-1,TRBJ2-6,TGCAATGCGGCAGGCGTTAGCGGGAGACCCGGAGCCAACGTCCTGACTTTC,CNAAGVSGRPGANVLTF
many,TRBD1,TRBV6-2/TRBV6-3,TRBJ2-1,TGTGCCAGCAGTTCTTTCCGGGACAGGGGAGGGAATGAGCAGTTCTTC,CASSSFRDRGGNEQFF
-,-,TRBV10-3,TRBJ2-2,TGTGCCATTAGACAGAACACCGGGGAGCTGTTTTTT,CAIRQNTGELFF
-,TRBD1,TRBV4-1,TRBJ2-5,TGCGCCAGCAACCAAGGTGACAGGGAAGGGGAAAGAGAGACCCAGTACTTC,CASNQGDREGERETQYF
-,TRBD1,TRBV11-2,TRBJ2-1,TGTGCCAGCAGCCGGGACAGGGACCATGAGCAGTTCTTC,CASSRDRDHEQFF
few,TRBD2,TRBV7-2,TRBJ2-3,TGTGCCAGCAGCCCCGATAGCGGGGGCACAGATACGCAGTATTTT,CASSPDSGGTDTQYF
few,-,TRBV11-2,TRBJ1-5,TGCGCCAGCAGCTTAGATCGGAGCCAGCCCCAGCATTTT,CASSLDRSQPQHF
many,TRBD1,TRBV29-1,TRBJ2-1,TGCAGCGCCGAAAGACAGGGGGGGGGGAATGAGCAGTTCTTC,CSAERQGGGNEQFF
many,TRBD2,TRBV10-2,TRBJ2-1,TGCGCCAGCAGGGAAGGAGGGACTAACAATGAGCAGTTCTTC,CASREGGTNNEQFF
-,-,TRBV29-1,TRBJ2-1,TGCAGCGTTCGTTTGTCCTGGGGGTACAATGGGCAGTTCTTC,CSVRLSWGYNGQFF
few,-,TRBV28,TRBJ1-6,TGTGCCAGCAGTTCGACGGGGGTGGGGAATTCACCCCTCCGCTTT,CASSSTGVGNSPLRF
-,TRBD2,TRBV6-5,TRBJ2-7,TGTGCCAGCAGTCTGACTAGCTCCGACTACGACCAGTACTTC,CASSLTSSDYDQYF
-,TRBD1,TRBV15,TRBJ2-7,TGTGCCACCAGCAGAGATTTGGGACAGGGGGCGCGTGAGCAGTACTTC,CATSRDLGQGAREQYF
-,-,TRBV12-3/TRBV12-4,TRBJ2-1,TGTGCCAATAGTTTTGGTGTCGGGAGCAATGAGCAGTTCTTC,CANSFGVGSNEQFF
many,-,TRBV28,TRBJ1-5,TGTGCCAGCAGTCCCACCCAAAGGAGGCCCCAGCATTTT,CASSPTQRRPQHF
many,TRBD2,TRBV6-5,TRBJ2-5,TGTGCCAGCAGTTACTCAATAGCGGGAGTAGTGGAGACCCAGTACTTC,CASSYSIAGVVETQYF
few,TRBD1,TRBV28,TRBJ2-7,TGTGCCAGCAGTTCCCCGGACAGGCCATACGAGCAGTACTTC,CASSSPDRPYEQYF
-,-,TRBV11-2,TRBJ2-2,TGTGCCAGCGGCAGGTCACTAAGTCCGGGAAACACCGGGGAGTTGTTTTTT,CASGRSLSPGNTGELFF
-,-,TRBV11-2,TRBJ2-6,TGTGCCAGAAGCCTAGGCGGGGTTTGGGCCAACGTCCTGACTTTC,CARSLGGVWANVLTF